This TCR beta chain was retrieved from a study of blood T cell repertoires in COVID-19. Study overall: Both acute and convalescent COVID-19 samples were obtained from the United States, Italy and Spain. Nucleic acid was either cDNA or gDNA, and it came from T cells, B-cell-depleted T cells, or PBMCs.

Original processing methods: By means of reference gene primer amplification, nucleated cell counts were estimated. The method was immunoSEQ multiplex PCR; TCRdb's version includes in-frame clones alone and lacks a portion of them. V and J calls and clone size are given by that table; D and trimming were obtained from the DNA. The repertoire has about 58,000 clones, roughly nine tenths of them found once; the top ten carry 6.5% to 8.5%. The source is a woman aged 70 to 79 with active COVID-19. The material sequenced was peripheral blood.

The CDR3 sequence is CASSLTPGGQGNGYTF. The CDR3 DNA is TGTGCCAGCAGCTTAACCCCCGGGGGACAGGGGAATGGCTACACCTTC. This chain connects TRBV7-3 to TRBJ1-2; 10 nucleotides agree with TRBD1. Germline trimming cut 0 bases from V and 6 bases from J; bases unmatched to any gene: 7. The CDR3 is 16 amino acids. Germline lookup yields CDR1 SGHTA and CDR2 FQGTGA.